The 15 T cell receptor beta chains below were found in one sample sequenced in a study of blood T cells in healthy people across ages. The second PCR ran roughly 6 to 11 cycles with a sample-barcoded 5' primer and J-beta primers. TCRdb re-called the 5' RACE reads with MiXCR, one entry per CDR3 protein. The sample lists about 800,000 distinct CDR3 sequences, about 25% occurring once. These data were also filed under a second study, of T cells of mothers and their children.

The sequencing sample was made of blood. These receptors were collected from a boy between 10 and 17 years old in good health.

This clonotype was recorded at least ten times. This rearrangement joins TRBV7-8 to TRBJ2-3; 8 bases align to TRBD2. Germline loops: CDR1 SGHVS, CDR2 FQNEAQ. The CDR3 is 13 residues long. The V gene end was trimmed by 3 bases and the J gene end by 13 bases; junction bases not matched to a gene: 9. CDR3 sequence: CASSFTRREGEYF. CDR3 in DNA: TGTGCCAGCAGCTTCACCCGACGGGAGGGCGAGTATTTT.

V gene TRBV7-2 combines with J gene TRBJ2-1, with D possibly TRBD1 on 5 matching bases. Trimming cost V 5 bases and J 4 bases, with 15 bases left between them. The CDR3 is made up of 15 amino acids. Germline CDR1 SGHTA, CDR2 FQGNSA. This CDR3 is CASSETFQGYNEQFF. The CDR3 nucleotides read TGTGCCAGCAGCGAAACCTTTCAGGGTTACAATGAGCAGTTCTTC. Drawing the rest from reference TRBV7-2 and TRBJ2-1, the complete variable domain is GAGVSQSPSNKVTEKGKDVELRCDPISGHTALYWYRQSLGQGLEFLIYFQGNSAPDKSGLPSDRFSAERTGGSVSTLTIQRTQQEDSAVYLCASSETFQGYNEQFFGPGTRLTVL.

This clonotype occurred a few times. The chain couples TRBV28 to TRBJ1-1, with a weak D call TRBD1 (6 bases). CDR3 length: 11 amino acids. The V end lost 7 bases, the J end lost 8 bases, and 11 bases lay between the germline ends. Germline loops: CDR1 MDHEN, CDR2 SYDVKM. The CDR3 DNA sequence: TGTGCCAGCAACGTCGGGACAGAAGCTTTCTTT. Translated: CASNVGTEAFF.

The genes are TRBV25-1 and TRBJ2-1, with D possibly being TRBD1 or TRBD2 (6 bases each). Germline lookup yields CDR1 MGHDK and CDR2 SYGVNS. The germline V and J ends were trimmed by 3 bases and 0 bases, with 18 bases remaining between them. The CDR3 has 18 amino acids. The CDR3 here is CASSEGGHPPISYNEQFF. CDR3 DNA sequence: TGTGCCAGCAGTGAGGGGGGACACCCACCTATCTCCTACAATGAGCAGTTCTTC.

This clonotype was recorded a few times. The chain combines TRBV28 with TRBJ1-4, with D possibly TRBD1 on 5 matching bases. Germline lookup yields CDR1 MDHEN and CDR2 SYDVKM. V lost 5 bases and J 7 bases, leaving 14 bases between the germline ends. The length of the CDR3 is 14 residues. CDR3 in amino acids: CASSQGAYFEKLFF. DNA of the CDR3: TGTGCCAGCAGTCAAGGGGCCTATTTTGAAAAACTGTTTTTT.

Only a few counts were recorded for this clonotype. The chain carries TRBV4-2 and TRBJ2-5; possible D gene TRBD2, 6 bases. This CDR3 has 15 amino acids. The germline CDR1 and CDR2 sequences are LGHNA and YNFKEQ. V gave up 0 bases and J gave up 1 base, with 9 bases separating them. CDR3 region: CASSQEGGRQETQYF. In nucleotides, the CDR3 is TGTGCCAGCAGCCAAGAGGGAGGCCGCCAAGAGACCCAGTACTTC.

The chain combines TRBV11-2 with TRBJ2-2; 10 nucleotides agree with TRBD2. CDR3 length equals 16 residues. V dropped 3 bases and J dropped 3; count of bases not matched to a gene: 4. CDR1 is SGHAT, CDR2 FQNNGV, per germline. CDR3 in amino acids: CASSFGTSAYTGELFF. The CDR3 nucleotides read TGTGCCAGCAGCTTCGGGACTAGCGCTTACACCGGGGAGCTGTTTTTT.

This chain connects TRBV7-8 to TRBJ2-2; 14 bases agree with TRBD2. Germline V gives CDR1 SGHVS, CDR2 FQNEAQ. This CDR3 is 21 amino acids long. The trim removed 5 bases at V and 1 base at J, leaving 15 bases unmatched. The CDR3 sequence: CASSPPAPGLAGDMNTGELFF. DNA for the CDR3: TGTGCCAGCAGCCCCCCGGCGCCGGGACTAGCGGGGGATATGAACACCGGGGAGCTGTTTTTT.

This clonotype was seen more than once but under ten times. The chain recombines TRBV29-1 with TRBJ2-7; TRBD1 agrees at 7 bases. The CDR3 is 12 residues long. Germline CDR1 and CDR2: SQVTM and ANQGSEA. V gave up 7 bases and J gave up 2 bases; unmatched junction bases: 5. The CDR3 loop reads CSGRQGTYEQYF. As DNA, the CDR3 is TGCAGCGGCCGACAGGGAACCTACGAGCAGTACTTC.

The chain uses TRBV11-2 and TRBJ2-7; TRBD2 agrees at 9 bases. The trim removed 4 bases at V and 2 bases at J, leaving 12 bases unmatched. CDR1 and CDR2 (germline): SGHAT, FQNNGV. This CDR3 has 17 amino acids. The chain's CDR3 is CASSSLPGTSRAYEQYF. In nucleotides, the CDR3 is TGTGCCAGCAGCTCTTTACCCGGGACTAGCAGAGCCTACGAGCAGTACTTC.

The gene calls are TRBV12-3 or TRBV12-4 and TRBJ2-7; tentative D call: TRBD2 (5 bases). The J call may be faulty, since TRBJ2-1 better matches the DNA end. This CDR3 comprises 11 residues. CDR3 protein: CASRAIAEQFF. The DNA of the CDR3 is TGTGCCAGCAGAGCGATAGCGGAGCAGTTCTTC.

This rearrangement joins TRBV27 to TRBJ2-3; D remains ambiguous. V was clipped by 5 bases and J by 1 base, with 16 bases between them. The germline CDR1 and CDR2 sequences are MNHEY and SMNVEV (reference sequence). The CDR3 consists of 16 residues. The CDR3 here is CASSLDSRTRTDTQYF. CDR3 in DNA: TGTGCCAGCAGTCTAGACTCTCGCACTCGCACAGATACGCAGTATTTT.

This clonotype showed up many times. This chain connects TRBV20-1 to TRBJ2-7, with TRBD2 as a possible D gene (6 bases). The germline V gene encodes CDR1 DFQATT and CDR2 SNEGSKA (reference sequence). The CDR3 length is 15 residues. Deletions cut 4 bases from V and 0 bases from J, with 16 bases between. In DNA, the CDR3 is TGCAGTGCTAAAAACCGGGACTCGTTCTCCTACGAGCAGTACTTC. This sequence encodes CSAKNRDSFSYEQYF.

The genes are TRBV5-6 and TRBJ2-7; D uncertain. Trimming removed 4 bases from V and 3 bases from J, with 17 bases in between. CDR3 length: 15 residues. The germline V gene encodes CDR1 SGHDT and CDR2 YYEEEE. CDR3 in amino acids: CASSQDFEPYYEQYF. The CDR3 nucleotides read TGTGCCAGCAGCCAAGACTTCGAACCTTACTACGAGCAGTACTTC.

This clonotype was picked up a small number of times. The chain is built from TRBV6-2 or TRBV6-3 and TRBJ2-1; 10 bases align to TRBD2. Per the germline V gene, CDR1 is MNHEY and CDR2 is SVGEGT. The CDR3 consists of 14 residues. The V gene end was trimmed by 5 bases and the J gene end by 8 bases; junction bases not matched to a gene: 6. Here the CDR3 DNA reads TGTGCCAGCAGTGGCGCTAGCGGGAGCGATGAGCAGTTCTTC. The encoded protein is CASSGASGSDEQFF.